Presented here are 21 T cell receptor beta chains from one specimen sequenced in a study of radiotherapy plus CTLA-4 blockade in lung cancer. Measured with immunoSEQ multiplex PCR; TCRdb has only the in-frame clones, and not every one. The sample carries tens of thousands of clones, approximately 73% recorded once. The source material was peripheral blood, sampled from a patient treated with radiotherapy plus ipilimumab. The receptors originated from a human donor with non-small cell lung cancer who had a complete response to radiotherapy plus ipilimumab.

The sample holds one count of this clone. V gene TRBV9 combines with J gene TRBJ1-2; D unclear. This CDR3 comprises 16 residues. The germline V gene has CDR1 SGDLS and CDR2 YYNGEE. V lost 4 bases and J lost 3, with 19 bases in between. CDR3 in DNA: TGTGCCAGCAGCCCCAATTCGAGGCCTGATGACTATGGCTACACCTTC. Protein product: CASSPNSRPDDYGYTF.

J is TRBJ1-2 and V is TRBV18; TRBD1 agrees at 9 bases. CDR1 is KGHSH, CDR2 LQKENI, per germline. Trimming removed 3 bases from V and 7 bases from J; junction bases left unmatched: 6. The CDR3 has 14 residues. The CDR3 loop reads CASSPGQGGAGYTF. In DNA, the CDR3 is TGTGCCAGCTCACCGGGACAGGGCGGAGCTGGCTACACCTTC.

This clone was counted a few times. V and J are TRBV19 and TRBJ1-4; no clear D gene. Germline CDR1 and CDR2: LNHDA and SQIVND (reference sequence). V lost 8 bases to trimming and J lost 4 bases, with 14 bases between them. The CDR3 covers 14 residues. The CDR3 reads CASRYGRFNEKLFF. DNA for the CDR3: TGTGCCAGTCGGTATGGGAGATTTAATGAAAAACTGTTTTTT.

This sequence joins TRBV10-3 and TRBJ2-5; 8 bases map to TRBD1. There are 15 residues in the CDR3. Germline V gene data show CDR1 as ENHRY and CDR2 as SYGVKD. Trimming at V came to 3 bases and at J to 5 bases, leaving 8 bases not matched to a gene. The CDR3 protein is CAISDETTGVETQYF. CDR3 nucleotide sequence: TGTGCCATCAGTGACGAAACGACAGGGGTGGAGACCCAGTACTTC.

This chain uses TRBV7-2 with TRBJ2-1; 15 nucleotides agree with TRBD2. With V trimmed by 5 bases and J by 8 bases, 7 bases remained unmatched. In germline, CDR1 is SGHTA, CDR2 FQGNSA. The CDR3 spans 16 residues. The CDR3 reads CASSGGLAGGVHEQFF. DNA for the CDR3: TGTGCCAGCAGCGGAGGACTAGCGGGGGGGGTCCATGAGCAGTTCTTC. The full variable domain, rest sourced from reference TRBV7-2 and TRBJ2-1, is GAGVSQSPSNKVTEKGKDVELRCDPISGHTALYWYRQSLGQGLEFLIYFQGNSAPDKSGLPSDRFSAERTGGSVSTLTIQRTQQEDSAVYLCASSGGLAGGVHEQFFGPGTRLTVL.

The chain recombines TRBV4-1 with TRBJ2-2, with D possibly TRBD2 on 6 matching bases. Germline V gene data show CDR1 as MGHRA and CDR2 as YSYEKL. The V end lost 4 bases, the J end lost 1 base, and 22 bases lay between the germline ends. The CDR3 is 19 amino acids. CDR3 region: CASSPGVVRLVENTGELFF. As DNA, the CDR3 is TGCGCCAGCAGCCCGGGGGTAGTACGCCTGGTAGAGAACACCGGGGAGCTGTTTTTT.

J is TRBJ1-5 and V is TRBV27; a weak D match, TRBD1 (5 bases). CDR3 length equals 15 residues. Germline loops: CDR1 MNHEY, CDR2 SMNVEV (reference sequence). Trimming left V 5 bases short and J 0 bases short, with 11 bases between. The CDR3 DNA follows: TGTGCCAGCAGTCCGCGGGGGTATAGCAATCAGCCCCAGCATTTT. Its translation is CASSPRGYSNQPQHF.

The chain carries TRBV7-2 and TRBJ2-7, with D possibly TRBD1 on 6 matching bases. The germline V gene has CDR1 SGHTA and CDR2 FQGNSA. The CDR3 covers 15 residues. Trimming pared 2 bases from V and 5 bases from J, leaving 16 bases between. CDR3: CASSLPRTVADEQYF. CDR3 sequence (DNA): TGTGCCAGCAGCTTACCGCGGACAGTTGCCGACGAGCAGTACTTC.

This clone was observed once. The J gene is TRBJ2-3, the V gene TRBV29-1; D not certain. The CDR3 has 15 amino acids. Germline CDR1 SQVTM, CDR2 ANQGSEA. V lost 0 bases and J 0 bases, leaving 10 bases between the germline ends. CDR3 region: CSVEDWQASTDTQYF. CDR3 DNA: TGCAGCGTTGAAGATTGGCAGGCTAGCACAGATACGCAGTATTTT.

The chain links TRBV15 to TRBJ1-3; D is possibly TRBD1 (5 bases). This CDR3 comprises 14 residues. CDR1 and CDR2 (germline): LNHNV, YYDKDF (reference sequence). V dropped 1 base and J dropped 2 bases, with 6 bases sitting between them. CDR3 in DNA: TGTGCCACCAGCAGAGTAGGGGCTGGAAACACCATATATTTT. It encodes CATSRVGAGNTIYF.

The chain is built from TRBV29-1 and TRBJ1-2, with TRBD1 matching over 7 bases. The germline V gene encodes CDR1 SQVTM and CDR2 ANQGSEA. After removal of 6 bases from V and 10 bases from J, the junction contained 17 bases not matched to a gene. The CDR3 totals 14 residues. CDR3 sequence (DNA): TGCAGCGTGGCTCAGACGGTACAGGGGTCCGACTACACCTTC. This gives the protein CSVAQTVQGSDYTF.

This chain uses TRBV15 with TRBJ1-5; TRBD1 is a possible D gene (6 bases). The V end lost 3 bases, the J end lost 3 bases, and 12 bases lay between the germline ends. CDR1 and CDR2 from the germline V gene are LNHNV and YYDKDF (reference sequence). The CDR3 consists of 15 residues. The CDR3 sequence is CATSRGQALNQPQHF. DNA of the CDR3: TGTGCCACCAGCAGGGGACAAGCGCTCAATCAGCCCCAGCATTTT.

The V and J genes are TRBV28 and TRBJ2-7; tentatively, D is TRBD2 (5 bases). Germline V gives CDR1 MDHEN, CDR2 SYDVKM. V was shortened by 6 bases and J by 2 bases, with 14 bases between the two germline ends. The CDR3 totals 14 residues. The CDR3 region is CASSARTEPYEQYF. CDR3 DNA: TGTGCCAGCAGCGCTAGGACTGAGCCCTACGAGCAGTACTTC.

The rearrangement uses TRBV6-1 and TRBJ1-5, with 7 bases matching TRBD1. This CDR3 spans 14 amino acids. The trim removed 8 bases at V and 11 bases at J, leaving 15 bases unmatched. Germline V gene data show CDR1 as MNHNS and CDR2 as SASEGT. The CDR3 region has the DNA TGTGCCAGCCAGGAGAGACAGGGCCTAGGGGCCCAGCATTTT. Translation gives CASQERQGLGAQHF.

The CDR3 DNA sequence: TGTGCCAGTAGTCTCAAGCTGGACAGGGGGGCCCACGAGCAGTACTTC. This encodes CASSLKLDRGAHEQYF. The V and J genes are TRBV19 and TRBJ2-7, with 10 bases aligning to TRBD1. V trimming: 5 bases; J trimming: 5 bases; junction bases outside the gene matches: 12. The CDR3 has 16 amino acids. Looked up from germline, CDR1 is LNHDA and CDR2 is SQIVND (reference sequence).

J is TRBJ1-1 and V is TRBV19, with TRBD1 matching 10 bases. This CDR3 has 18 residues. J was trimmed by 3 bases and V by 3 bases; bases with no gene match: 13. Per the germline V gene, CDR1 is LNHDA and CDR2 is SQIVND (reference sequence). CDR3 sequence (DNA): TGTGCCAGTAGTATTGGAGGTGGATTAGGACAGGGGGACACTGAAGCTTTCTTT. Translation: CASSIGGGLGQGDTEAFF.

This clone has more than one count but fewer than ten. CDR3 coding DNA: TGTGCCAGCAACACCGGGACAGGCGATAGAACTGAAGCTTTCTTT. Translation: CASNTGTGDRTEAFF. The chain carries TRBV6-1 and TRBJ1-1, with 8 bases identical to TRBD1. V shed 7 bases and J 5 bases; nucleotides not matched to a gene: 12. The CDR3 contains 15 residues. CDR1 MNHNS and CDR2 SASEGT come from the germline V gene.

The genes are TRBV7-8 and TRBJ2-5; 10 nucleotides match TRBD2. The V gene's germline CDR1 is SGHVS and CDR2 FQNEAQ. The CDR3 runs to 18 residues. The junction had 14 bases not matched to a gene; V was cut back by 2 bases and J by 5 bases. CDR3 in DNA: TGTGCCAGCAGCTTAAGTCTAGCGGGAGAGCCGCGGTATGAGACCCAGTACTTC. It translates to CASSLSLAGEPRYETQYF. The whole variable domain, filled in from reference TRBV7-8 and TRBJ2-5, reads GAGVSQSPRYKVAKRGQDVALRCDPISGHVSLFWYQQALGQGPEFLTYFQNEAQLDKSGLPSDRFFAERPEGSVSTLKIQRTQQEDSAVYLCASSLSLAGEPRYETQYFGPGTRLLVL.

V and J are TRBV6-5 and TRBJ1-1; 8 bases are a match to TRBD1. Germline V gives CDR1 MNHEY, CDR2 SVGAGI. CDR3 length equals 14 residues. Unmatched junction bases numbered 7, after V lost 6 bases and J lost 4 bases. Here the CDR3 reads CASRSPGQVTEAFF. As DNA, the CDR3 is TGTGCCAGCAGGTCTCCGGGACAGGTCACTGAAGCTTTCTTT.

V usage is TRBV7-9 and J usage is TRBJ2-7; D unresolved. Trimming removed 5 bases at V and 2 bases at J, with 7 bases between. Germline V gene lookup returns CDR1 SEHNR and CDR2 FQNEAQ (reference sequence). The CDR3 covers 12 residues. CDR3 DNA: TGTGCCAGCAGCCGTTCTACCTACGAGCAGTACTTC. This translates into CASSRSTYEQYF. Together with reference TRBV7-9 and TRBJ2-7, the CDR3 gives the full variable domain: DTGVSQNPRHKITKRGQNVTFRCDPISEHNRLYWYRQTLGQGPEFLTYFQNEAQLEKSRLLSDRFSAERPKGSFSTLEIQRTEQGDSAMYLCASSRSTYEQYFGPGTRLTVT.

A few counts support this clone. The chain combines TRBV4-1 with TRBJ1-3, with D possibly matching TRBD1 (5 bases). The germline V gene has CDR1 MGHRA and CDR2 YSYEKL. With 1 base removed from V and 4 bases from J, the gap between germline ends came to 20 bases. The CDR3 contains 18 residues. CDR3 protein: CASSQGSSGGFRGNTIYF. The CDR3 DNA is TGCGCCAGCAGCCAAGGATCGTCGGGGGGGTTTAGAGGAAACACCATATATTTT.